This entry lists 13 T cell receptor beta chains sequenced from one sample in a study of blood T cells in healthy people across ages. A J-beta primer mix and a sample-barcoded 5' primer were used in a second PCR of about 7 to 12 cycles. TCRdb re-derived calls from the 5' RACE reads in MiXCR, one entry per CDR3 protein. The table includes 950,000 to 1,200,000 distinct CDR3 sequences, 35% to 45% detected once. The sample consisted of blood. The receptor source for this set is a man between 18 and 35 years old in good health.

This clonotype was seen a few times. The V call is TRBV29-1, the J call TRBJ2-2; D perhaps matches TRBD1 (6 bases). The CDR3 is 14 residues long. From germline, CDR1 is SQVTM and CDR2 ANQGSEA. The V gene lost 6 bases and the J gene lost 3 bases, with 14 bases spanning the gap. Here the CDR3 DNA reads TGCAGCGTCAAAACAGGGAAGGACACCGGGGAGCTGTTTTTT. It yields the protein CSVKTGKDTGELFF.

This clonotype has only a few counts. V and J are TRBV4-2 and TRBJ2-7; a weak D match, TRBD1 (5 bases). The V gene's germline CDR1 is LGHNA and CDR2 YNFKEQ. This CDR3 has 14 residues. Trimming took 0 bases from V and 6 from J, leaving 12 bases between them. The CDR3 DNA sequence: TGTGCCAGCAGCCAAGAGGTGGGGCCGCTCGAGCAGTACTTC. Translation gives CASSQEVGPLEQYF.

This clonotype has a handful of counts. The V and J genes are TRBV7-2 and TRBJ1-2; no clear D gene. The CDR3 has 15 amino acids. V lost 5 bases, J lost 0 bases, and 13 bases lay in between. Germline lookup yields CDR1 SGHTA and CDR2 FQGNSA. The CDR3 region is CASSPGRITNYGYTF. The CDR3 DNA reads TGTGCCAGCAGCCCCGGCAGGATCACTAACTATGGCTACACCTTC.

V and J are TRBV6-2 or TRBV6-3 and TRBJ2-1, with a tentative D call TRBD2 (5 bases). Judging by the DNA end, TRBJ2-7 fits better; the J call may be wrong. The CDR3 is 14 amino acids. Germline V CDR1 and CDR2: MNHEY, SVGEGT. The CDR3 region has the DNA TGTGCCAGCAGTTACGGTGGAGGCACCTACGAGCAGTACTTC. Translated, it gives CASSYGGGTYEQYF.

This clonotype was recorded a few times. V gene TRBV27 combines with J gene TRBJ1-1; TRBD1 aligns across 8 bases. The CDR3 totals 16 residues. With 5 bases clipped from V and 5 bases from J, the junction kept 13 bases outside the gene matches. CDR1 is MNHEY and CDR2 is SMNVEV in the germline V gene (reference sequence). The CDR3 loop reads CASSPRTGTGMTEAFF. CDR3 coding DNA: TGTGCCAGCAGTCCCAGGACAGGGACGGGGATGACTGAAGCTTTCTTT.

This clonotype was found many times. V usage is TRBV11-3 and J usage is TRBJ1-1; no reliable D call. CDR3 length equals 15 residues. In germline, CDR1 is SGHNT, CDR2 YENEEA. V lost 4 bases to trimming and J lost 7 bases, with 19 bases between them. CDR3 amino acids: CASSSSWSANVEAFF. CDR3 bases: TGTGCCAGCAGCTCCAGTTGGTCGGCCAACGTTGAAGCTTTCTTT.

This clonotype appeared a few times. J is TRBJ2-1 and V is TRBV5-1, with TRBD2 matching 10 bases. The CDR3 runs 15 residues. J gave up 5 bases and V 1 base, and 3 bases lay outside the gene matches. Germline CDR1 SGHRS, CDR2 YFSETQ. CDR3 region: CASSLSTSGDNEQFF. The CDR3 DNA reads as TGCGCCAGCAGCTTGAGTACTAGCGGGGACAATGAGCAGTTCTTC. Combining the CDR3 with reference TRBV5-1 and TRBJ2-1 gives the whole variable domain KAGVTQTPRYLIKTRGQQVTLSCSPISGHRSVSWYQQTPGQGLQFLFEYFSETQRNKGNFPGRFSGRQFSNSRSEMNVSTLELGDSALYLCASSLSTSGDNEQFFGPGTRLTVL.

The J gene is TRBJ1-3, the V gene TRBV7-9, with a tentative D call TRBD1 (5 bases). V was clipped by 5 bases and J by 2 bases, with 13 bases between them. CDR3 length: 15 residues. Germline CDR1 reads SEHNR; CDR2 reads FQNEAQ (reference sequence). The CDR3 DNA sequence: TGTGCCAGCAGCCATCCGGGGGAACCTGGAAACACCATATATTTT. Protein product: CASSHPGEPGNTIYF.

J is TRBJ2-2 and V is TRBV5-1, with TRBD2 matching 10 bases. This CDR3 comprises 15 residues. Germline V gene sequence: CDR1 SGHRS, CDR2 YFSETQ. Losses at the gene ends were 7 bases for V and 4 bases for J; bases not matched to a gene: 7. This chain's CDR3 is CASSLAGVLTGELFF. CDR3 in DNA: TGCGCCAGCTCGCTAGCGGGGGTACTCACCGGGGAGCTGTTTTTT.

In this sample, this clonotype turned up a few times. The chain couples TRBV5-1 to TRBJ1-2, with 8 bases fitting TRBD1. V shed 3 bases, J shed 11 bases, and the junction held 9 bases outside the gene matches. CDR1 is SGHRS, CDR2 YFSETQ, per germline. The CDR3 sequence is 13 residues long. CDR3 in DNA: TGCGCCAGCAGCTGGGACAGGAAAATTGGTTACACCTTC. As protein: CASSWDRKIGYTF.

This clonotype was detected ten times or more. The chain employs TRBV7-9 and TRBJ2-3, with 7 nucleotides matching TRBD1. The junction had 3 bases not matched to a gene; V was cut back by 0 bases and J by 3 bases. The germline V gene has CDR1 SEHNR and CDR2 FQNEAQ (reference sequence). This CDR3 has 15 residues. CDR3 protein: CASSLAGGETDTQYF. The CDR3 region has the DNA TGTGCCAGCAGCTTAGCAGGGGGCGAGACAGATACGCAGTATTTT.

CDR3: CASSVGQRNQPQHF. CDR3 nucleotide sequence: TGTGCCAGCAGCGTTGGACAGCGCAATCAGCCCCAGCATTTT. V gene TRBV9 combines with J gene TRBJ1-5; a weak D match, TRBD1 (6 bases). Trimming stripped 2 bases from V and 2 bases from J, with 8 bases between. CDR1 SGDLS and CDR2 YYNGEE come from the germline V gene. CDR3 length: 14 residues. The full variable domain, completed using reference TRBV9 and TRBJ1-5, is DSGVTQTPKHLITATGQRVTLRCSPRSGDLSVYWYQQSLDQGLQFLIQYYNGEERAKGNILERFSAQQFPDLHSELNLSSLELGDSALYFCASSVGQRNQPQHFGDGTRLSIL.

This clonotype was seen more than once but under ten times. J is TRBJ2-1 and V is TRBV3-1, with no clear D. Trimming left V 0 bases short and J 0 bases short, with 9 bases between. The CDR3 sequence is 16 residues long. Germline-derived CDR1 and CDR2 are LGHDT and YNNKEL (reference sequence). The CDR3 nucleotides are TGTGCCAGCAGCCAAGATGCAGAGAGCTCCTACAATGAGCAGTTCTTC. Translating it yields CASSQDAESSYNEQFF.